These 31 T cell receptor beta chains were sequenced from one sample in a study of blood T cell repertoires in COVID-19. Libraries were prepared by immunoSEQ multiplex PCR; TCRdb keeps only in-frame clonotypes and omits some of them. The table records a few hundred thousand clones, approximately 90% of them present only once. The source material was PBMCs or T cells enriched from blood (not recorded which). The receptor source for this set is an older woman who had recovered from COVID-19.

The chain carries TRBV24-1 and TRBJ1-6; D remains ambiguous. The CDR3 is 18 amino acids. CDR1 is KGHDR and CDR2 is SFDVKD in the germline V gene. Trimming removed 0 bases at V and 5 bases at J, with 16 bases between. As DNA, the CDR3 is TGTGCCACCAGTGATTTGGCGGCCCCTCGATATGATAATTCACCCCTCCACTTT. Its translation is CATSDLAAPRYDNSPLHF.

This chain links TRBV13 with TRBJ1-5; D uncertain. Germline V gene lookup returns CDR1 PRHDT and CDR2 FYEKMQ (reference sequence). The CDR3 has 13 residues. The V gene lost 2 bases and the J gene lost 4 bases, with 6 bases spanning the gap. CDR3 in DNA: TGTGCCAGCAGCTTAAGCATGAATCAGCCCCAGCATTTT. It encodes CASSLSMNQPQHF.

Note on this clone: At the DNA level, this CDR3 is encoded by other sequences in the same sample as well. The chain combines TRBV14 with TRBJ1-3, with 7 bases lining up with TRBD1. The CDR3 loop spans 14 amino acids. Per the germline V gene, CDR1 is SGHDN and CDR2 is FVKESK. V was pared by 4 bases and J by 2 bases, with 2 bases of the junction left unmatched. The CDR3 loop reads CASSPGTAGNTIYF. The CDR3 DNA sequence: TGTGCCAGCAGCCCCGGGACAGCTGGAAACACCATATATTTT. The complete variable domain, with remaining parts taken from reference TRBV14 and TRBJ1-3, reads EAGVTQFPSHSVIEKGQTVTLRCDPISGHDNLYWYRRVMGKEIKFLLHFVKESKQDESGMPNNRFLAERTGGTYSTLKVQPAELEDSGVYFCASSPGTAGNTIYFGEGSWLTVV.

V gene TRBV2 combines with J gene TRBJ2-5, with TRBD2 matching 10 bases. Germline CDR1 SNHLY, CDR2 FYNNEI. V lost 7 bases, J lost 1 base, and 3 bases stayed unmatched. The CDR3 has 14 residues. Here the CDR3 reads CASTWTSGQETQYF. CDR3 DNA sequence: TGTGCCAGCACTTGGACTAGCGGCCAAGAGACCCAGTACTTC.

CDR3 DNA: TGTGCCAGCAGCTTGCAGGGTAGCTCTGGAAACACCATATATTTT. Its protein is CASSLQGSSGNTIYF. The V and J genes are TRBV5-6 and TRBJ1-3; TRBD1 might be the D (5 bases). V shed 1 base and J shed 0 bases, with 8 bases lying between them. Germline CDR1 and CDR2: SGHDT and YYEEEE. CDR3 length equals 15 residues.

The chain has TRBV5-6 and TRBJ1-1; TRBD1 aligns across 7 bases. The CDR3 extends over 15 amino acids. Germline assignment: CDR1 SGHDT and CDR2 YYEEEE. V lost 1 base to trimming and J lost 0 bases; unmatched junction nucleotides: 3. CDR3 sequence: CASSLPGTVNTEAFF. CDR3 bases: TGTGCCAGCAGCTTGCCCGGGACAGTGAACACTGAAGCTTTCTTT.

The chain employs TRBV6-5 and TRBJ2-7; TRBD1 agrees at 7 bases. Trimming took 6 bases from V and 6 from J; bases not matched to a gene: 8. CDR1 is MNHEY, CDR2 SVGAGI, per germline. The CDR3 is 13 residues long. The CDR3 region has the DNA TGTGCCAGCAGCGTTGACAGGGAAGGCGAGCAGTACGTC. The encoded protein is CASSVDREGEQYV.

The chain carries TRBV5-4 and TRBJ1-6; 9 nucleotides match TRBD1. The V segment lost 0 bases and the J segment 9 bases; nucleotides outside the gene matches: 7. The CDR3 has 16 amino acids. Germline CDR1 is SGHNT and CDR2 is YYREEE (reference sequence). CDR3 residues: CASSLVTGGEGSPLHF. The CDR3 DNA sequence: TGTGCCAGCAGCTTGGTGACAGGGGGAGAAGGTTCACCCCTCCACTTT.

The rearrangement links TRBV2 to TRBJ1-2, with D maybe TRBD1 (5 bases). Trimming left V 7 bases short and J 5 bases short, with 11 bases between. The CDR3 has 12 residues. Germline lookup yields CDR1 SNHLY and CDR2 FYNNEI. The CDR3 region has the DNA TGTGCCAGCACGGTGACAGCTTATGGCTACACCTTC. It translates to CASTVTAYGYTF.

DNA of the CDR3: TGTGCCAGCAGCTTTCGGACTGCTTCAGATACGCAGTATTTT. Its translation is CASSFRTASDTQYF. The rearrangement uses TRBV7-2 and TRBJ2-3, with D possibly being TRBD2 (5 bases). CDR3 length: 14 amino acids. Looked up from germline, CDR1 is SGHTA and CDR2 is FQGNSA. V lost 3 bases to trimming and J lost 4 bases, with 11 bases between them.

The chain carries TRBV10-1 and TRBJ2-1, with D possibly TRBD2 on 6 matching bases. Trimming shortened V by 2 bases and J by 4 bases, and 12 bases separated the two germline ends. The CDR3 has 15 amino acids. Germline V gives CDR1 WNHNN, CDR2 SYGVQD (reference sequence). CDR3: CASSEEAGPYNEQFF. CDR3 nucleotide sequence: TGCGCCAGCAGTGAGGAAGCGGGCCCTTACAATGAGCAGTTCTTC.

Concerning this clone: Other DNA sequences in the same sample also yield this CDR3. The chain recombines TRBV2 with TRBJ1-3; maybe TRBD1 (6 bases). The CDR3 totals 12 residues. V lost 6 bases to trimming and J lost 4 bases, with 7 bases between them. The germline V gene has CDR1 SNHLY and CDR2 FYNNEI. For the CDR3, the DNA is TGTGCCAGCAGCGGACAGGGAAACACCATATATTTT. The encoded protein is CASSGQGNTIYF.

This chain connects TRBV5-1 to TRBJ2-5, with 9 bases aligning to TRBD1. Germline V gene sequence: CDR1 SGHRS, CDR2 YFSETQ. V dropped 2 bases and J dropped 3; count of bases not matched to a gene: 8. There are 16 residues in the CDR3. CDR3 sequence (DNA): TGCGCCAGCAGCTTCACCACAGGGGGCGGCGAAGAGACCCAGTACTTC. Translated: CASSFTTGGGEETQYF.

CDR3 loop: CASSNIRDRGAKNIQYF. DNA of the CDR3: TGTGCCAGCAGCAATATCCGGGACAGGGGTGCCAAAAACATTCAGTACTTC. The rearrangement uses TRBV21-1 and TRBJ2-4; the table's D call of TRBD1 was not tested on the DNA. TRBV21-1 is labeled a pseudogene. The CDR3 loop spans 17 amino acids.

The chain employs TRBV7-9 and TRBJ1-2; possible D gene TRBD1, 5 bases. The V end was cut by 5 bases, the J end by 4 bases, with 14 bases between. Germline CDR1 SEHNR, CDR2 FQNEAQ (reference sequence). The CDR3 extends over 14 amino acids. The DNA of the CDR3 is TGTGCCAGCAGCCCACCGGGGGATGGCTATGGCTACACCTTC. As protein: CASSPPGDGYGYTF.

The genes are TRBV10-3 and TRBJ1-4; D is ambiguous. CDR1 is ENHRY and CDR2 is SYGVKD in the germline V gene. Trimming stripped 6 bases from V and 0 bases from J, with 8 bases between. CDR3 length: 14 residues. The CDR3 spells CAIRGETTNEKLFF. CDR3 DNA: TGTGCCATCAGGGGAGAAACAACTAATGAAAAACTGTTTTTT.

This chain joins TRBV10-1 and TRBJ2-2; 7 nucleotides align to TRBD1. Looked up from germline, CDR1 is WNHNN and CDR2 is SYGVQD (reference sequence). CDR3 size: 16 residues. Trimming took 6 bases from V and 3 from J; bases not matched to a gene: 10. The CDR3 is CASSGGTASDTGELFF. As DNA, the CDR3 is TGCGCCAGCAGCGGTGGGACAGCTTCTGACACCGGGGAGCTGTTTTTT.

CDR3 region: CASSLGRVSYNEQFF. The DNA for the CDR3 is TGTGCCAGCAGCTTGGGAAGAGTCTCCTACAATGAGCAGTTCTTC. The J gene is TRBJ2-1, the V gene TRBV5-8, with D hard to call. From germline, CDR1 is SGHTS and CDR2 YDEGEE. V was pared by 0 bases and J by 0 bases, with 7 bases between. The CDR3 has 15 amino acids.

V is TRBV27 and J is TRBJ2-2, with 7 positions matching TRBD2. V lost 2 bases to trimming and J lost 4 bases; unmatched junction nucleotides: 1. The CDR3 extends over 14 amino acids. Germline CDR1 MNHEY, CDR2 SMNVEV (reference sequence). This chain's CDR3 is CASSLGTITGELFF. The DNA for the CDR3 is TGTGCCAGCAGTTTAGGGACTATCACCGGGGAGCTGTTTTTT.

The chain uses TRBV6-5 and TRBJ1-6, with a weak D call TRBD1 (6 bases). This CDR3 is 16 amino acids long. The V gene's germline CDR1 is MNHEY and CDR2 SVGAGI. Trimming removed 4 bases at V and 5 bases at J, with 15 bases between. The CDR3 region is CASSLTYGQHNSPLHF. Here the CDR3 DNA reads TGTGCCAGCAGTTTGACTTACGGACAGCATAATTCACCCCTCCACTTT.

The CDR3 reads CSVDSGQEGPNVYSYNEQFF. CDR3 DNA sequence: TGCAGCGTTGACTCGGGACAGGAAGGCCCCAATGTGTACTCCTACAATGAGCAGTTCTTC. The V gene is TRBV29-1, the J gene TRBJ2-1; 8 positions agree with TRBD1. Germline-derived CDR1 and CDR2 are SQVTM and ANQGSEA. J gave up 0 bases and V 3 bases, and 19 bases lay outside the gene matches. CDR3 size: 20 residues.

The CDR3 is CASSPIKGQLERTDTQYF. The DNA of the CDR3 is TGTGCCAGCAGCCCAATAAAGGGACAGCTGGAACGGACAGATACGCAGTATTTT. The chain is built from TRBV11-2 and TRBJ2-3; TRBD1 matches 7 bases. Germline-derived CDR1 and CDR2 are SGHAT and FQNNGV. The V segment lost 5 bases and the J segment 3 bases; nucleotides outside the gene matches: 17. This CDR3 contains 18 residues.

This clone was picked up one time. This sequence joins TRBV19 and TRBJ2-4; 7 nucleotides align to TRBD1. The germline gives CDR1 LNHDA, CDR2 SQIVND (reference sequence). The CDR3 extends over 13 amino acids. Trimming took 6 bases from V and 9 from J; bases not matched to a gene: 8. CDR3 amino acids: CASSPTGKGIQYF. The CDR3 coding sequence is TGTGCCAGTAGCCCGACAGGGAAGGGCATTCAGTACTTC.

The chain couples TRBV9 to TRBJ2-3; D possibly corresponds to TRBD1 (5 bases). The CDR3 has 15 residues. V was clipped by 4 bases and J by 4 bases, with 16 bases between them. Germline V lookup: CDR1 SGDLS, CDR2 YYNGEE. Here the CDR3 DNA reads TGTGCCAGCAGCCCCCAGGGCAGGCAAGCAGATACGCAGTATTTT. This translates into CASSPQGRQADTQYF.

The chain carries TRBV5-1 and TRBJ2-6; D ambiguous. This CDR3 comprises 16 residues. In germline, CDR1 is SGHRS, CDR2 YFSETQ. Trimming took 0 bases from V and 0 from J, leaving 7 bases between them. CDR3 DNA: TGCGCCAGCAGCTTGGCCTCGAGCTCTGGGGCCAACGTCCTGACTTTC. It encodes CASSLASSSGANVLTF. Full variable domain (rest looked up from reference TRBV5-1 and TRBJ2-6): KAGVTQTPRYLIKTRGQQVTLSCSPISGHRSVSWYQQTPGQGLQFLFEYFSETQRNKGNFPGRFSGRQFSNSRSEMNVSTLELGDSALYLCASSLASSSGANVLTFGAGSRLTVL.

In its sample, this clone was seen once. The V and J genes are TRBV7-2 and TRBJ2-3, with D perhaps matching TRBD1 (6 bases). This CDR3 contains 16 residues. The germline V and J ends were trimmed by 1 base and 0 bases, with 11 bases remaining between them. The germline V gene has CDR1 SGHTA and CDR2 FQGNSA. The CDR3 DNA follows: TGTGCCAGCAGCTTAGAGGGGACACCCAGCACAGATACGCAGTATTTT. Translated, it gives CASSLEGTPSTDTQYF.

V usage is TRBV7-2 and J usage is TRBJ2-1; 10 bases agree with TRBD2. Germline CDR1 and CDR2: SGHTA and FQGNSA. Trimming took 5 bases from V and 9 from J; bases not matched to a gene: 10. CDR3 length: 15 amino acids. This CDR3 is CASSRSGGPAGEQFF. DNA for the CDR3: TGTGCCAGCAGCCGTAGCGGGGGGCCCGCCGGTGAGCAGTTCTTC.

The chain employs TRBV5-1 and TRBJ1-1, with TRBD1 matching 9 bases. The germline V gene encodes CDR1 SGHRS and CDR2 YFSETQ. The CDR3 is 15 amino acids. Trimming at V came to 4 bases and at J to 4 bases, leaving 8 bases not matched to a gene. The DNA for the CDR3 is TGCGCCAGCAGCCCCAGACAGGGGGTTGGCACTGAAGCTTTCTTT. Translating gives CASSPRQGVGTEAFF.

V gene TRBV27 combines with J gene TRBJ1-2, with 9 bases matching TRBD1. J was trimmed by 6 bases and V by 6 bases; bases with no gene match: 8. The CDR3 has 14 amino acids. Per the germline V gene, CDR1 is MNHEY and CDR2 is SMNVEV (reference sequence). The CDR3 DNA follows: TGTGCCAGCAGCGCACCGGGACAGGGAGATGGCTACACCTTC. Its protein is CASSAPGQGDGYTF.

The chain couples TRBV11-2 to TRBJ2-3; 10 nucleotides agree with TRBD1. V lost 5 bases and J lost 3; bases outside the gene matches: 8. The CDR3 length is 16 residues. CDR1 SGHAT and CDR2 FQNNGV come from the germline V gene. Written as DNA, the CDR3 is TGTGCCAGCAGCCTTGGGACAGGGGTTTCGACAGATACGCAGTATTTT. Translating it yields CASSLGTGVSTDTQYF.

The gene calls are TRBV7-2 and TRBJ2-7; 8 nucleotides line up with TRBD1. CDR3 size: 15 residues. V shed 1 base and J 0 bases; nucleotides not matched to a gene: 2. In germline, CDR1 is SGHTA, CDR2 FQGNSA. CDR3 bases: TGTGCCAGCAGCTTAGGACAGGGGAGCTCCTACGAGCAGTACGTC. Translated, it gives CASSLGQGSSYEQYV.